This is a list of T cell receptor beta chains from one sample in a study of shared clonotypes between healthy human individuals. Generated by immunoSEQ multiplex PCR, the TCRdb table keeps only in-frame clones and is missing some. Of around 2,000,000 clones in the sample, over 85% are singletons; the top ten hold around 1.2%. Sequencing was carried out using naive CD8+ T cells sorted from blood. The receptors come from a man aged 18-30 years in good health. CDR3s include the opening cysteine and the closing phenylalanine or tryptophan. The D gene is left open where the match is weak. Where a row states a size, it is once, few, many or the class of an expanded clone; other rows omit it.

v_call,clone_size,j_call,d_call,cdr3_aa,cdr3_nt
TRBV6-6,NA,TRBJ1-6,TRBD1,CASSYLTGENSPLHF,TGTGCCAGCAGTTACTTGACAGGGGAGAATTCACCCCTCCACTTT
TRBV6-4,NA,TRBJ2-7,TRBD1,CASKPKPGQGVHEQYF,TGTGCCAGCAAGCCAAAGCCGGGACAGGGGGTACACGAGCAGTACTTC
TRBV6-5,NA,TRBJ2-7,NA,CASSWGVEQYF,TGTGCCAGCAGCTGGGGGGTCGAGCAGTACTTC
TRBV29-1,NA,TRBJ2-3,TRBD2,CSERESGGSDTQYF,TGCAGCGAGCGCGAAAGCGGGGGGTCAGATACGCAGTATTTT
TRBV7-6,NA,TRBJ2-2,TRBD2,CASSPTGGLAENTGELFF,TGTGCCAGCAGCCCAACCGGAGGACTAGCGGAGAACACCGGGGAGCTGTTTTTT
TRBV9,NA,TRBJ2-7,NA,CASSVGGNNSYEQYF,TGTGCCAGCAGCGTAGGAGGGAACAATTCCTACGAGCAGTACTTC
TRBV5-6,NA,TRBJ2-5,TRBD2,CASRPTLAGGVETQYF,TGTGCCAGCAGGCCTACTCTAGCGGGGGGTGTCGAGACCCAGTACTTC
TRBV4-3,NA,TRBJ1-5,TRBD1,CASSQWSGGDQPQHF,TGCGCCAGCAGCCAATGGTCAGGGGGCGATCAGCCCCAGCATTTT
TRBV6-5,NA,TRBJ2-3,NA,CASSYLPEGTDTQYF,TGTGCCAGCAGTTACCTTCCGGAGGGCACAGATACGCAGTATTTT
TRBV4-3,NA,TRBJ2-7,NA,CASSQGTATYEQYF,TGCGCCAGCAGCCAAGGAACAGCAACCTACGAGCAGTACTTC
TRBV27,NA,TRBJ1-2,TRBD1,CASSLSWAGTGARDYGYTF,TGTGCCAGCAGTTTATCTTGGGCCGGGACAGGGGCACGGGACTATGGCTACACCTTC
TRBV9,NA,TRBJ2-1,NA,CASSVEGGNYNEQFF,TGTGCCAGCAGCGTAGAAGGGGGAAACTACAATGAGCAGTTCTTC
TRBV7-9,once,TRBJ1-2,NA,CASSFRDQLLFPNGYTF,TGTGCCAGCAGCTTCCGGGACCAGCTTCTTTTTCCCAATGGCTACACCTTC
TRBV6-6,NA,TRBJ2-2,TRBD1,CASSGTGEPTGELFF,TGTGCCAGCAGCGGGACAGGGGAGCCCACCGGGGAGCTGTTTTTT
TRBV4-3,NA,TRBJ2-7,NA,CASSQAVFYEQYF,TGCGCCAGCAGCCAAGCTGTGTTCTACGAGCAGTACTTC
TRBV27,NA,TRBJ2-1,NA,CASSLHAGAGFYNEQFF,TGTGCCAGCAGCCTCCACGCCGGGGCGGGCTTCTACAATGAGCAGTTCTTC
TRBV11-2,NA,TRBJ2-3,NA,CASSLGQALSTDTQYF,TGTGCCAGCAGCTTAGGTCAGGCTCTTAGCACAGATACGCAGTATTTT
TRBV10-3,NA,TRBJ2-3,TRBD1,CAIRDLMGTGVGDTQYF,TGTGCCATCAGGGACCTTATGGGGACAGGGGTAGGAGATACGCAGTATTTT
TRBV5-1,NA,TRBJ2-7,TRBD1,CASSPGQGAYEQYF,TGCGCCAGCAGCCCCGGACAGGGGGCTTACGAGCAGTACTTC
TRBV5-1,NA,TRBJ2-7,NA,CASSLRDLYEQYF,TGCGCCAGCAGCCTCCGGGACCTCTACGAGCAGTACTTC
TRBV4-3,NA,TRBJ2-7,NA,CASSQSRSTTSSYEQYF,TGCGCCAGCAGCCAATCGCGATCTACTACGAGCTCCTACGAGCAGTACTTC
TRBV5-8,NA,TRBJ1-5,NA,CASSFGAFSHQPQHF,TGTGCCAGCAGCTTCGGGGCTTTTAGCCATCAGCCCCAGCATTTT
TRBV29-1,NA,TRBJ2-1,NA,CSVDDSGNYNEQFF,TGCAGCGTTGATGACTCAGGGAATTACAATGAGCAGTTCTTC
TRBV27,once,TRBJ2-1,TRBD2,CASSSGGEVDEQFF,TGTGCCAGCAGTTCGGGGGGGGAAGTCGATGAGCAGTTCTTC
TRBV4-2,NA,TRBJ2-7,NA,CASSQDRQTPAPRKYF,TGTGCCAGCAGCCAAGATCGACAGACCCCTGCCCCCAGGAAGTACTTC
TRBV6-5,NA,TRBJ1-1,NA,CASRKQDSEAFF,TGTGCCAGCAGGAAACAGGACTCTGAAGCTTTCTTT
TRBV6-6,NA,TRBJ2-1,NA,CASSYSMVGSFNEQFF,TGTGCCAGCAGTTACTCGATGGTCGGGAGCTTCAATGAGCAGTTCTTC
TRBV9,NA,TRBJ2-3,TRBD1,CASSGMGQGRTDTQYF,TGTGCCAGCAGCGGCATGGGACAGGGGAGGACAGATACGCAGTATTTT
TRBV6-5,NA,TRBJ2-7,NA,CASSYSGTIYEQYF,TGTGCCAGCAGTTACTCGGGGACAATCTACGAGCAGTACTTC
TRBV7-8,once,TRBJ2-7,NA,CASSLGLKSYEQYF,TGTGCCAGCAGCCTTGGACTAAAATCCTACGAGCAGTACTTC
TRBV19,NA,TRBJ1-5,NA,CASIPRDGYQPQHF,TGTGCCAGTATCCCGAGGGACGGCTATCAGCCCCAGCATTTT
TRBV9,NA,TRBJ1-1,NA,CASSVARQAEAFF,TGTGCCAGCAGCGTAGCGAGACAGGCTGAAGCTTTCTTT
TRBV10-3,NA,TRBJ2-5,NA,CAISELERETQYF,TGTGCCATCAGTGAGTTAGAGAGGGAGACCCAGTACTTC
TRBV15,NA,TRBJ2-7,TRBD1,CATSRSGTGAYEQYF,TGTGCCACCAGCAGATCGGGGACAGGGGCCTACGAGCAGTACTTC
TRBV13,NA,TRBJ1-2,NA,CASSFGEEYGYTF,TGTGCCAGCAGCTTTGGGGAGGAATATGGCTACACCTTC
TRBV7-9,NA,TRBJ2-3,NA,CASSAANSDTQYF,TGTGCCAGCAGCGCGGCCAACTCAGATACGCAGTATTTT
TRBV5-4,NA,TRBJ2-2,NA,CASSLEGGAPTGELFF,TGTGCCAGCAGCTTGGAGGGGGGGGCACCGACCGGGGAGCTGTTTTTT
TRBV27,NA,TRBJ1-2,TRBD1,CASSITGTDDLLNYGYTF,TGTGCCAGCAGTATAACCGGGACAGACGATCTTCTTAACTATGGCTACACCTTC
TRBV6-6,NA,TRBJ2-7,TRBD2,CASLEREGAYEQYF,TGTGCCAGCCTCGAGCGGGAGGGGGCCTACGAGCAGTACTTC
TRBV27,NA,TRBJ2-7,TRBD2,CASRTLAGATYEQYF,TGTGCCAGCAGGACTCTAGCGGGGGCTACCTACGAGCAGTACTTC
TRBV5-4,NA,TRBJ1-1,TRBD1,CASSLGQGQGAFF,TGTGCCAGCAGCCTGGGACAGGGCCAGGGAGCTTTCTTT
TRBV2,NA,TRBJ1-1,NA,CASSEEGRYTEAFF,TGTGCCAGCAGTGAAGAGGGGAGATACACTGAAGCTTTCTTT
TRBV27,NA,TRBJ2-3,NA,CASSLWASGRSTDTQYF,TGTGCCAGCAGTTTATGGGCTTCTGGGCGGAGCACAGATACGCAGTATTTT
TRBV7-9,NA,TRBJ1-6,NA,CASRPQTGPGSPLHF,TGTGCCAGCCGACCTCAGACAGGCCCTGGTTCACCCCTCCACTTT
TRBV10-3,NA,TRBJ1-4,NA,CAISESLAGSVANEKLFF,TGTGCCATCAGTGAGTCATTGGCAGGGAGTGTAGCTAATGAAAAACTGTTTTTT
TRBV6-6,once,TRBJ2-5,NA,CASRPSGGIQETQYF,TGTGCCAGCAGGCCTTCGGGCGGGATACAAGAGACCCAGTACTTC
TRBV28,NA,TRBJ2-5,NA,CASSPGLWGETQYF,TGTGCCAGCAGCCCGGGACTGTGGGGCGAGACCCAGTACTTC
TRBV28,NA,TRBJ2-5,NA,CASSLWAAQETQYF,TGTGCCAGCAGTTTATGGGCTGCTCAAGAGACCCAGTACTTC
TRBV27,NA,TRBJ2-2,TRBD2,CASSPIGLAGGAGELFF,TGTGCCAGCAGTCCCATAGGACTAGCGGGAGGCGCCGGGGAGCTGTTTTTT
TRBV7-9,once,TRBJ2-1,NA,CASSLAISGQNEQFF,TGTGCCAGCAGCTTAGCGATCTCAGGGCAGAATGAGCAGTTCTTC
TRBV19,NA,TRBJ2-1,TRBD2,CASSIGGDYYNEQFF,TGTGCCAGTAGTATCGGAGGGGACTACTACAATGAGCAGTTCTTC
TRBV13,NA,TRBJ2-1,NA,CASSLGPSTYNEQFF,TGTGCCAGCAGCTTAGGCCCCTCCACCTACAATGAGCAGTTCTTC
TRBV7-6,NA,TRBJ2-1,NA,CASSLNPGSSNEQFF,TGTGCCAGCAGCTTAAATCCGGGTAGTAGCAATGAGCAGTTCTTC
TRBV5-4,NA,TRBJ1-6,TRBD1,CASSEDRDSPLHF,TGTGCCAGCAGCGAGGACAGGGATTCACCCCTCCACTTT
TRBV11-2,NA,TRBJ1-4,NA,CASSLDLVGAATNEKLFF,TGTGCCAGCAGCTTAGATCTAGTGGGAGCCGCAACTAATGAAAAACTGTTTTTT
TRBV5-6,NA,TRBJ2-7,NA,CASSFNSESYEQYF,TGTGCCAGCAGCTTCAACTCGGAGTCCTACGAGCAGTACTTC
TRBV10-2,NA,TRBJ1-5,TRBD1,CASWTGDSNQPQHF,TGCGCCAGCTGGACAGGAGATAGCAATCAGCCCCAGCATTTT
TRBV6-5,NA,TRBJ2-3,NA,CASSYLVPGATDTQYF,TGTGCCAGCAGTTACTTGGTTCCGGGAGCCACAGATACGCAGTATTTT
TRBV5-4,NA,TRBJ1-1,NA,CASSWDGEGTEAFF,TGTGCCAGCAGCTGGGACGGGGAGGGCACTGAAGCTTTCTTT